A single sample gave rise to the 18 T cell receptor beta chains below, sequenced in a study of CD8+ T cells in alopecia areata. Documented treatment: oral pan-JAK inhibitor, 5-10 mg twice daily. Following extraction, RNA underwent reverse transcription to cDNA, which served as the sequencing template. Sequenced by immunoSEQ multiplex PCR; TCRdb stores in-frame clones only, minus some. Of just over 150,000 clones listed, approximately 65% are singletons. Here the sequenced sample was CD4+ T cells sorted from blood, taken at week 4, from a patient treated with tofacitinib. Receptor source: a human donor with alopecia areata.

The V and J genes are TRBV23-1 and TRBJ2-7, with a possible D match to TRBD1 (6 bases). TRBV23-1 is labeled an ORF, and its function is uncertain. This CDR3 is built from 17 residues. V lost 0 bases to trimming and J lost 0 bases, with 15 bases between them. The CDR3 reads CASSQSGAASLSYEQYF. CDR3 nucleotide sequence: TGCGCCAGCAGTCAATCGGGGGCCGCGAGCCTCTCCTACGAGCAGTACTTC.

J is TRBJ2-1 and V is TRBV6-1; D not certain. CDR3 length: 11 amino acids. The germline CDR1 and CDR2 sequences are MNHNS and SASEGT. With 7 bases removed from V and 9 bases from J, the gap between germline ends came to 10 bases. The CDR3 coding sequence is TGTGCCAGCACGTTTGGTGGTGAGCAGTTCTTC. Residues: CASTFGGEQFF.

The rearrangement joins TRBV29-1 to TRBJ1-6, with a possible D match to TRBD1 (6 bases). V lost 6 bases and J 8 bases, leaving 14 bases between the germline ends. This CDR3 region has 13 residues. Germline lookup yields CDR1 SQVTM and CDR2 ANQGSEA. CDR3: CSVLTGRDSPLHF. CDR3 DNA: TGCAGCGTACTAACAGGGAGGGATTCACCCCTCCACTTT.

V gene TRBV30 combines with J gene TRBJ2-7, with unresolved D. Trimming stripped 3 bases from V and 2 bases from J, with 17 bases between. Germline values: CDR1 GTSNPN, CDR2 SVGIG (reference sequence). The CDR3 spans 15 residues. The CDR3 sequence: CAWSHRAPVPYEQYF. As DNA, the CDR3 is TGTGCCTGGAGCCACCGGGCCCCAGTCCCCTACGAGCAGTACTTC.

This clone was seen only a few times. The CDR3 is CASSLGLSPYTGELFF. The DNA for the CDR3 is TGTGCCAGCAGCTTAGGACTCTCCCCCTACACCGGGGAGCTGTTTTTT. The chain has TRBV7-8 and TRBJ2-2, with D uncertain. The CDR3 totals 16 residues. The germline gives CDR1 SGHVS, CDR2 FQNEAQ. Trimming took off 1 base at V and 3 bases at J, with 12 bases between the two ends.

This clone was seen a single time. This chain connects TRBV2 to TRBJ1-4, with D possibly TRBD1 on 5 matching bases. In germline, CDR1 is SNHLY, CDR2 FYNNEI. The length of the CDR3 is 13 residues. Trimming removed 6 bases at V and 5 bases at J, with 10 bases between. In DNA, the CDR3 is TGTGCCAGCAGACGGGGGGAGAATGAAAAACTGTTTTTT. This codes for CASRRGENEKLFF. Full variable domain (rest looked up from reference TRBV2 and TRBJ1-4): EPEVTQTPSHQVTQMGQEVILRCVPISNHLYFYWYRQILGQKVEFLVSFYNNEISEKSEIFDDQFSVERPDGSNFTLKIRSTKLEDSAMYFCASRRGENEKLFFGSGTQLSVL.

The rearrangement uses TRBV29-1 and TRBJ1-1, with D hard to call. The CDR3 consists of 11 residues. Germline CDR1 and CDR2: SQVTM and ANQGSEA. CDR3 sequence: CSFRVNTEAFF. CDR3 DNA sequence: TGCAGTTTTCGAGTGAACACTGAAGCTTTCTTT.

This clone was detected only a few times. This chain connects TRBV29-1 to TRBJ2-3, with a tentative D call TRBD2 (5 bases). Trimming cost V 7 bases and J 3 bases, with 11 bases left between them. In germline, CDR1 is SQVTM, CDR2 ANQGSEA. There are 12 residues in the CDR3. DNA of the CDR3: TGCAGCGCCGCGGGTGGGACAGATACGCAGTATTTT. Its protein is CSAAGGTDTQYF.

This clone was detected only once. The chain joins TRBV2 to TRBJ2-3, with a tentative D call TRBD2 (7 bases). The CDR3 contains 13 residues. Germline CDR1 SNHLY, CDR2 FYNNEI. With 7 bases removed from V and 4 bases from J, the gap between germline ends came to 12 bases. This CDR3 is CASIRGAPDTQYF. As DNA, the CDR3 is TGTGCCAGCATCCGGGGGGCCCCAGATACGCAGTATTTT.

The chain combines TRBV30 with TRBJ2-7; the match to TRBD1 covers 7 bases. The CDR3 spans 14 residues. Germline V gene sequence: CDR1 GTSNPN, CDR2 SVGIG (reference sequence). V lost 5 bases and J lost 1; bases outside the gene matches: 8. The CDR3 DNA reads TGTGCCTGGGACAGGGCCATTCCTTCCTACGAGCAGTACTTC. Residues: CAWDRAIPSYEQYF.

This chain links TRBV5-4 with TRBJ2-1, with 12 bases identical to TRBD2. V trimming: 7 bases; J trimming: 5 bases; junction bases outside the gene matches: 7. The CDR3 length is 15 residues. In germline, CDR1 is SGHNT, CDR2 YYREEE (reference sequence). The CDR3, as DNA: TGTGCCAGCTTTCTAGCGGGGGGGCACGACAATGAGCAGTTCTTC. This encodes CASFLAGGHDNEQFF.

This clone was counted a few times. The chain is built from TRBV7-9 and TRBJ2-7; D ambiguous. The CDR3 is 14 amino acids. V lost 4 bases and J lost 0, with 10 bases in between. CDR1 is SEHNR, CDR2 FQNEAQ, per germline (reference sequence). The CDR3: CASSSRRSSYEQYF. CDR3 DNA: TGTGCCAGCAGCTCAAGAAGGAGCTCCTACGAGCAGTACTTC.

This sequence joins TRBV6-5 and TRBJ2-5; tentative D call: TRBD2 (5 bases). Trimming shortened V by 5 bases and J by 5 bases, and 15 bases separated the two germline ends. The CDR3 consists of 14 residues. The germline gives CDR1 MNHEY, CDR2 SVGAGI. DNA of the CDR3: TGTGCCAGCAGTCCCCCGGGAAGGATCGAGACCCAGTACTTC. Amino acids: CASSPPGRIETQYF.

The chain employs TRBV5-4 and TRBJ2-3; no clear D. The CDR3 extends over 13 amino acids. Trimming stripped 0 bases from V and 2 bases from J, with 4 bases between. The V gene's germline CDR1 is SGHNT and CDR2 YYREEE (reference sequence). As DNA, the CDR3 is TGTGCCAGCAGCTTGGGTACCACAGATACGCAGTATTTT. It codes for CASSLGTTDTQYF. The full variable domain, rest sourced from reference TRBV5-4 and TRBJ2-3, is ETGVTQSPTHLIKTRGQQVTLRCSSQSGHNTVSWYQQALGQGPQFIFQYYREEENGRGNFPPRFSGLQFPNYSSELNVNALELDDSALYLCASSLGTTDTQYFGPGTRLTVL.

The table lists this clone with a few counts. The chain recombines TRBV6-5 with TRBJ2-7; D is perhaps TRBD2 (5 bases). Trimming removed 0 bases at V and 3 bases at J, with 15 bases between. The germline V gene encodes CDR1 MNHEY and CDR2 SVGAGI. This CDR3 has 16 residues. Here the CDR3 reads CASSYSSLGLRYEQYF. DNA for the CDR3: TGTGCCAGCAGTTACTCAAGCCTCGGACTTCGCTACGAGCAGTACTTC.

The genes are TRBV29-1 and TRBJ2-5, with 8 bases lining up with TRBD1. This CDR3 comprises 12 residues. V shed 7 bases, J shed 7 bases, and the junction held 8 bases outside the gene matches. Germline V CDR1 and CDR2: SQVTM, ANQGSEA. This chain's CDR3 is CSGTGRLVTQYF. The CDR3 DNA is TGCAGCGGGACAGGGAGATTGGTGACCCAGTACTTC.

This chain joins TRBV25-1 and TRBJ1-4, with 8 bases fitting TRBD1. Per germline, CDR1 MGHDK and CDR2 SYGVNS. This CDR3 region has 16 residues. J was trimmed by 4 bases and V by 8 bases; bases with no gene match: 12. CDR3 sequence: CASSSRGREDNEKLFF. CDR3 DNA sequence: TGTGCCAGCTCTTCCAGGGGGCGCGAAGATAATGAAAAACTGTTTTTT.

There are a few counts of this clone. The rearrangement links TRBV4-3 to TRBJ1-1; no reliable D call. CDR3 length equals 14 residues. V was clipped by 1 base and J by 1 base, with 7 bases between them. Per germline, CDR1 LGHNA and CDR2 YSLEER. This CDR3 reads CASSQGRRNTEAFF. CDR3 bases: TGCGCCAGCAGCCAAGGCAGGAGGAACACTGAAGCTTTCTTT.